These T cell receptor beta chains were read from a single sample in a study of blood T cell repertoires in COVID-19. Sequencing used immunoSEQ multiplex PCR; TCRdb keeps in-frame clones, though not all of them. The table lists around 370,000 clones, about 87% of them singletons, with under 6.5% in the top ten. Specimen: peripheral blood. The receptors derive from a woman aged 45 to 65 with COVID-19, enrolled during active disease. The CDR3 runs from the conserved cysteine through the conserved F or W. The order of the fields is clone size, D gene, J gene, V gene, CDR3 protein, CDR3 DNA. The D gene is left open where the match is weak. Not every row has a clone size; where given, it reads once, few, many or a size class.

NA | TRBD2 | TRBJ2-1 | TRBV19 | CASSKLPGGRFNEQFF | TGTGCCAGTAGTAAGCTCCCTGGCGGGAGGTTTAATGAGCAGTTCTTC
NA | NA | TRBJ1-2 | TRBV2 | CASRNTGNYGYTF | TGTGCCAGCAGAAACACAGGGAACTATGGCTACACCTTC
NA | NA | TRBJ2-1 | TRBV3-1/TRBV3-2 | CASSQASYNEQFF | TGTGCCAGCAGCCAGGCATCCTACAATGAGCAGTTCTTC
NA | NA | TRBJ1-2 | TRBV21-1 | CATHRDHYGYTF | TGTGCCACCCACAGGGATCACTATGGCTACACCTTC
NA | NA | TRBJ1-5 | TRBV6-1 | CASSEPRVRQPQHF | TGTGCCAGCAGTGAACCCCGGGTCCGGCAGCCCCAGCATTTT
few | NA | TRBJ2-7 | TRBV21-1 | CASSKVVALTYEQYF | TGTGCCAGCAGCAAAGTGGTTGCGCTTACCTACGAGCAGTACTTC
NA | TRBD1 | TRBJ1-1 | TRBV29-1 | CSAKSTGAGEAFF | TGCAGCGCTAAAAGCACAGGGGCGGGTGAAGCTTTCTTT
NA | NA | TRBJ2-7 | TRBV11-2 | CASSLEPLIHEQYF | TGTGCCAGCAGCTTAGAACCACTTATCCACGAGCAGTACTTC
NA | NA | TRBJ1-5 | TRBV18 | CASSPQGRGGNQPQHF | TGTGCCAGCTCACCACAGGGCAGGGGAGGCAATCAGCCCCAGCATTTT
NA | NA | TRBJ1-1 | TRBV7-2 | CASSASSRYTEAFF | TGTGCCAGCAGCGCTAGCTCCCGATACACTGAAGCTTTCTTT
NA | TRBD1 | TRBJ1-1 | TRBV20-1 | CSAEGASEAFF | TGCAGTGCAGAGGGGGCGTCTGAAGCTTTCTTT